The following is a T cell receptor beta chain sequence with its context. This sample is drawn from a study of technical replicates of blood from several donors. The data were produced by immunoSEQ multiplex PCR, yet TCRdb's version contains in-frame clones alone and is incomplete. The table has about 50,000 clones, 90% to 95% seen once. The clonotype originates from a human donor in good health. Some clones in this sample may be carry-over from other donors' samples. What was sequenced was PBMCs.

The CDR3 sequence is CASSLARGHYEQYF. The DNA for the CDR3 is TGTGCCAGCAGCCTCGCCAGGGGGCACTACGAGCAGTACTTC. This chain uses TRBV7-3 with TRBJ2-7, with 8 nucleotides matching TRBD1. J was trimmed by 3 bases and V by 5 bases; bases with no gene match: 6. CDR1 and CDR2 from the germline V gene are SGHTA and FQGTGA. The CDR3 length is 14 residues. The whole variable domain, remainder taken from reference TRBV7-3 and TRBJ2-7, is GAGVSQTPSNKVTEKGKYVELRCDPISGHTALYWYRQSLGQGPEFLIYFQGTGAADDSGLPNDRFFAVRPEGSVSTLKIQRTERGDSAVYLCASSLARGHYEQYFGPGTRLTVT.